The 9 T cell receptor beta chains presented below share a single source sample, sequenced in a study of Graves' ophthalmopathy and Graves' hyperthyroidism. Amplifying from RNA transcripts, the study obtained TCR beta CDR3 regions. Investigators did first-round RT-PCR with HTBI primers, then second-round multiplex PCR. TCRdb reanalysed the multiplex PCR reads using MiXCR and keeps one entry per CDR3 protein. The sample lists about 39,000 distinct CDR3 sequences, around half occurring once. Sequenced input: peripheral blood. Every receptor here comes from an adult woman with stable Graves' hyperthyroidism.

V and J are TRBV10-3 and TRBJ1-2; D ambiguous. From germline, CDR1 is ENHRY and CDR2 SYGVKD. V lost 2 bases and J lost 5, with 9 bases in between. The CDR3 totals 13 residues. This CDR3 reads CAISEATVYGYTF. In DNA, the CDR3 is TGTGCCATCAGTGAGGCGACGGTTTATGGCTACACCTTC.

The sample holds many counts of this clonotype. A read error may explain this, as a much larger clone is one base away. CDR3 DNA sequence: TGCACCAGCAGCGGATCCTACGAGCAGTACTTC. This codes for CTSSGSYEQYF. The genes are TRBV5-1 and TRBJ2-7; TRBD2 might be the D (5 bases). The CDR3 loop spans 11 amino acids. Germline V gene lookup returns CDR1 SGHRS and CDR2 YFSETQ.

V usage is TRBV5-1 and J usage is TRBJ2-1; D possibly corresponds to TRBD2 (5 bases). Trimming removed 2 bases from V and 0 bases from J, with 15 bases in between. From germline, CDR1 is SGHRS and CDR2 YFSETQ. The CDR3 runs to 17 residues. As DNA, the CDR3 is TGCGCCAGCAGCTTACATGAGAGGGCCTCCTCCTACAATGAGCAGTTCTTC. It codes for CASSLHERASSYNEQFF.

This clonotype was observed at least ten times. This chain connects TRBV20-1 to TRBJ1-2; D is unclear. Trimming removed 2 bases from V and 6 bases from J, with 10 bases in between. CDR3 length: 12 amino acids. Per the germline V gene, CDR1 is DFQATT and CDR2 is SNEGSKA (reference sequence). CDR3 nucleotides: TGCAGTGCTAGAATGGGAGCGGATGGCTACACCTTC. It is translated as CSARMGADGYTF.

This clonotype was counted ten times or more. This sequence joins TRBV5-1 and TRBJ2-2; either TRBD1 or TRBD2 may supply D (5 bases each). This CDR3 is built from 15 residues. The germline CDR1 and CDR2 sequences are SGHRS and YFSETQ. V was trimmed by 4 bases and J by 5 bases, leaving 15 bases between them. Here the CDR3 reads CASSIQGDGTGELFF. The CDR3, as DNA: TGCGCCAGCAGCATCCAGGGAGATGGGACCGGGGAGCTGTTTTTT.

This clonotype is categorized as medium-sized (0.01 to 0.1%). V usage is TRBV7-9 and J usage is TRBJ1-5; 7 nucleotides line up with TRBD1. The CDR3 extends over 15 amino acids. V trimming: 4 bases; J trimming: 2 bases; junction bases outside the gene matches: 5. CDR1 is SEHNR, CDR2 FQNEAQ, per germline (reference sequence). The CDR3 sequence: CASSSTGWGNQPQHF. CDR3 nucleotides: TGTGCCAGCAGCTCGACAGGGTGGGGCAATCAGCCCCAGCATTTT.

The chain recombines TRBV7-9 with TRBJ1-3; D unclear. The germline V gene has CDR1 SEHNR and CDR2 FQNEAQ (reference sequence). This CDR3 is 12 amino acids long. V lost 4 bases and J 2 bases, leaving 3 bases between the germline ends. This chain's CDR3 is CASSWTGNTIYF. The CDR3 DNA reads TGTGCCAGCAGCTGGACTGGAAACACCATATATTTT.

By sample fraction, this clonotype is medium-sized. The rearrangement joins TRBV29-1 to TRBJ1-2; 7 nucleotides line up with TRBD1. The CDR3 consists of 13 residues. Germline CDR1 SQVTM, CDR2 ANQGSEA. V shed 4 bases, J shed 7 bases, and the junction held 9 bases outside the gene matches. DNA for the CDR3: TGCAGCGTTGGAGACAGGGTGGAATTTGGCTACACCTTC. Translating gives CSVGDRVEFGYTF.

This clonotype has at least ten counts. The V call is TRBV5-6, the J call TRBJ1-2; a possible D gene is TRBD1 (5 bases). CDR3 length: 17 residues. CDR1 is SGHDT, CDR2 YYEEEE, per germline. Trimming took 7 bases from V and 4 from J, leaving 26 bases between them. DNA for the CDR3: TGTGCCAGCGGATTCCCGGGACGGCATATTATTACCTATGGCTACACCTTC. Translated: CASGFPGRHIITYGYTF.